The entry below describes one T cell receptor (beta chain). Its antigen is as yet unknown. Among CD8+ T cells, naive ones were CD45RO-CCR7+CD27+CD95-. UMI-labeled 5' RACE TRB cDNA libraries were prepared from the cells. Following a re-call of the 5' RACE reads, TCRdb has one entry per CDR3 protein and lacks DNA. This sample contains 140,000 to 150,000 distinct CDR3 sequences. The data stem from a study of CXCR3-negative and CXCR3-positive naive CD8 T cells. As for the study in general: Collectively, the libraries yielded about 135 million TRB reads in total, at about 1.5 +/- 0.3 million per library.

The CDR3 extends over 14 amino acids. Germline lookup yields CDR1 SGHRS and CDR2 YFSETQ. Broader study findings: Both naive subsets, CXCR3-negative and CXCR3-positive, displayed similar TRBV-TRBJ usage, unlike memory cells. Naive subsets did not differ in surface CD5, and the authors estimated TCR strength using properties of the TRB CDR3. Compared with CXCR3-negative naive cells, CXCR3-positive naive cells showed more hydrophobic TRB CDR3s.

The receptor's source is a human donor in good health. Some clones in this sample may be carry-over from other donors' samples. Material for sequencing was naive CXCR3+ CD8+ T cells from blood. Subset given: CD45RO-CCR7+CD27+CD95- naive CD8+ T cells expressing CXCR3 (TNR3+). The V call is TRBV5-1, the J call TRBJ1-1; TCRdb's D call of TRBD1 is untestable without DNA. The CDR3 sequence: CASSFSTGGTEAFF.